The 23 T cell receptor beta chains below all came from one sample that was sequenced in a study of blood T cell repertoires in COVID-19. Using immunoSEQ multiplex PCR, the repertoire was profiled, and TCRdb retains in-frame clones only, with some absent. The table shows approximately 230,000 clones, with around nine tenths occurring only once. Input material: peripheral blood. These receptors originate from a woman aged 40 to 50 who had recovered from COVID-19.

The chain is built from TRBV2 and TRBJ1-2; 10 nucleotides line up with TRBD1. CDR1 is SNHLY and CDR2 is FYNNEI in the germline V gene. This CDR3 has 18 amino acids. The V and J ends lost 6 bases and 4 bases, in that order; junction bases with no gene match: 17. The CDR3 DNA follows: TGTGCCAGCAGCTATAATCCGGGACAGGGGTCGCCGAGCTATGGCTACACCTTC. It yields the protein CASSYNPGQGSPSYGYTF.

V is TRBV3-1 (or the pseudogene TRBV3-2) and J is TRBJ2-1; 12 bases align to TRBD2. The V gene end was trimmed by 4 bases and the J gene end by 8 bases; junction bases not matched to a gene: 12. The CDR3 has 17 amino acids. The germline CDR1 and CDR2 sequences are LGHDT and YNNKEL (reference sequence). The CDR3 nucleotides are TGTGCCAGCAGCCGCCTCAGCCTAGCGGGGGGGCGGCATGAGCAGTTCTTC. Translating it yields CASSRLSLAGGRHEQFF.

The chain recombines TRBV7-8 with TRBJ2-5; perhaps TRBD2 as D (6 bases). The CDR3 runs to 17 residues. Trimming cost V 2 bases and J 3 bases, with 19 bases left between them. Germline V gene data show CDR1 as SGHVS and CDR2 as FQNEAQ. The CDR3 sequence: CASSLWGGPLGKETQYF. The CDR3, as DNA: TGTGCCAGCAGCTTATGGGGAGGACCCCTGGGTAAAGAGACCCAGTACTTC.

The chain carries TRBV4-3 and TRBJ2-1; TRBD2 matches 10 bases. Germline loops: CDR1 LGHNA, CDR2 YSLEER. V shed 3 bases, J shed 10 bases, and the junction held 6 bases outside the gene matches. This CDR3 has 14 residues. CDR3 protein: CASSHGSSGGEQFF. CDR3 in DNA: TGCGCCAGCAGCCATGGGTCTAGCGGGGGAGAGCAGTTCTTC.

The chain's CDR3 is CAISESAQDTQYF. The CDR3 region has the DNA TGTGCCATCAGTGAGTCCGCTCAGGATACGCAGTATTTT. V gene TRBV10-3 combines with J gene TRBJ2-3, with D hard to call. V lost 0 bases and J lost 6, with 7 bases in between. There are 13 residues in the CDR3. Per germline, CDR1 ENHRY and CDR2 SYGVKD.

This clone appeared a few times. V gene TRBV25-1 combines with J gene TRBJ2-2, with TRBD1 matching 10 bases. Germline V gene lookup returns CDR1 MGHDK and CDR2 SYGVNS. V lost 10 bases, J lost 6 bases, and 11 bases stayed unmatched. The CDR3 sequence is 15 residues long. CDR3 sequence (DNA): TGTGCCATCCCTAACGGACAGGGGGGGGCCGGGGAGCTGTTTTTT. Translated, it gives CAIPNGQGGAGELFF. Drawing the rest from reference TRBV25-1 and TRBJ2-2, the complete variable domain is EADIYQTPRYLVIGTGKKITLECSQTMGHDKMYWYQQDPGMELHLIHYSYGVNSTEKGDLSSESTVSRIRTEHFPLTLESARPSHTSQYLCAIPNGQGGAGELFFGEGSRLTVL.

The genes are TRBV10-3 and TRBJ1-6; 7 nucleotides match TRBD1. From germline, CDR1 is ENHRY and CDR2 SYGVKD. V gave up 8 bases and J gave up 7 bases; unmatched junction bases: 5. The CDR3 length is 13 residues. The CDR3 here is CAIGDSQNSPLHF. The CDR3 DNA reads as TGTGCCATCGGGGACAGCCAAAATTCACCCCTCCACTTT.

This CDR3 is CASSPYRDRADYGYTF. DNA for the CDR3: TGTGCCAGCTCACCCTACCGGGACAGGGCGGACTATGGCTACACCTTC. The chain joins TRBV18 to TRBJ1-2; TRBD1 matches at 9 bases. CDR1 is KGHSH and CDR2 is LQKENI in the germline V gene. This CDR3 is built from 16 residues. V trimming: 3 bases; J trimming: 3 bases; junction bases outside the gene matches: 8.

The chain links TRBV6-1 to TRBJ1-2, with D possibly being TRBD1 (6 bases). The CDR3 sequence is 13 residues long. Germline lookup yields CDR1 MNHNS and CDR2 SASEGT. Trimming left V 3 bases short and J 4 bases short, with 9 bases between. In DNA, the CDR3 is TGTGCCAGCAGTGATGACAGGCTCTATGGCTACACCTTC. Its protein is CASSDDRLYGYTF.

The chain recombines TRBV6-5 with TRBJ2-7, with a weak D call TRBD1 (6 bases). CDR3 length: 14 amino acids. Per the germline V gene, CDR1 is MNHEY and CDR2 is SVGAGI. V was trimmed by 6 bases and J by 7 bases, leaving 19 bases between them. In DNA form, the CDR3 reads TGTGCCAGCAGCTCCCCCCAGGGGCCTAGGGAGCAGTACTTC. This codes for CASSSPQGPREQYF.

CDR3 in DNA: TGTGCCAGCAGCTGGGAAGCGGGAGGGCCGGGGGAGCAGTACTTC. Amino acid sequence: CASSWEAGGPGEQYF. The chain recombines TRBV7-9 with TRBJ2-7; 10 positions match TRBD2. The CDR3 runs 15 residues. Germline CDR1 reads SEHNR; CDR2 reads FQNEAQ (reference sequence). V gave up 4 bases and J gave up 7 bases; unmatched junction bases: 10.

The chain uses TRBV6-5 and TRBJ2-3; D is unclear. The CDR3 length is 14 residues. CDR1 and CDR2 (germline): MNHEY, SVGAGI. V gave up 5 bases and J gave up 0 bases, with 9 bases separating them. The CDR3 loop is CASSPGLSTDTQYF. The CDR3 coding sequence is TGTGCCAGCAGTCCTGGTCTAAGCACAGATACGCAGTATTTT.

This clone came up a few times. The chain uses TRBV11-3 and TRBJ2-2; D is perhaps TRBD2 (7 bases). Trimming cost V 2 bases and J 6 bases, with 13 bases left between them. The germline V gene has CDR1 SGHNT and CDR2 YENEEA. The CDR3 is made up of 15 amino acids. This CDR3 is CASSLRRGLSGELFF. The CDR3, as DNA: TGTGCCAGCAGCTTAAGGCGGGGGCTGTCCGGGGAGCTGTTTTTT.

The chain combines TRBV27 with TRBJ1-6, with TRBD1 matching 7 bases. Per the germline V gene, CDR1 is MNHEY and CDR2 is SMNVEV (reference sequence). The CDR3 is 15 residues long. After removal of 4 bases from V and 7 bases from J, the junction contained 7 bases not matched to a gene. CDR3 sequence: CASSSTGNGNSPLHF. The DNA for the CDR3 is TGTGCCAGCAGTTCGACAGGGAATGGGAATTCACCCCTCCACTTT.

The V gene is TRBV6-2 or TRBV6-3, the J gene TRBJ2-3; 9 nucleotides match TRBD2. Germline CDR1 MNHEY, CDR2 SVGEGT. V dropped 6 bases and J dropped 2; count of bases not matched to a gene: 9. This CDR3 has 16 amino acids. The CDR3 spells CASSGRPSGDTDTQYF. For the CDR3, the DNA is TGTGCCAGCAGCGGAAGGCCTAGCGGGGACACAGATACGCAGTATTTT.

CDR3 sequence (DNA): TGTGCCAGCAGCTCGGGACTAGCGGCGAATTACGAGCAGTACTTC. Translating it yields CASSSGLAANYEQYF. The chain combines TRBV11-3 with TRBJ2-7; 11 bases line up with TRBD2. Germline CDR1 reads SGHNT; CDR2 reads YENEEA. This CDR3 has 15 amino acids. The V segment lost 4 bases and the J segment 4 bases; nucleotides outside the gene matches: 6.

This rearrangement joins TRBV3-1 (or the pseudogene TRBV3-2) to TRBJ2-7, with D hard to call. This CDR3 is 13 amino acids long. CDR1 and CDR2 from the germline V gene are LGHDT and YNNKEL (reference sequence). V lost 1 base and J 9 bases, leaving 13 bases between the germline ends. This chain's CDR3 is CASSQALASVQYF. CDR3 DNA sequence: TGTGCCAGCAGCCAAGCTTTGGCTTCTGTGCAGTACTTC.

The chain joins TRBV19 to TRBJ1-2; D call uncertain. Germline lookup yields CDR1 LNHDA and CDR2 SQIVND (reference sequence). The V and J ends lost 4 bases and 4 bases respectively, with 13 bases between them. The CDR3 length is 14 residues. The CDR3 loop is CASSRGALVYGYTF. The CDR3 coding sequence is TGTGCCAGTAGTAGAGGTGCCCTCGTCTATGGCTACACCTTC.

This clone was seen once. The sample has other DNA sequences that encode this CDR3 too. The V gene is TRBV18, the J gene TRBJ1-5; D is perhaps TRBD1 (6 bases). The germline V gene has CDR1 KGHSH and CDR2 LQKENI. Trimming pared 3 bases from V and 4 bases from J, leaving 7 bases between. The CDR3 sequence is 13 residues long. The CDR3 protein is CASSPDRNQPQHF. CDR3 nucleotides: TGTGCCAGCTCACCGGACAGAAATCAGCCCCAGCATTTT.

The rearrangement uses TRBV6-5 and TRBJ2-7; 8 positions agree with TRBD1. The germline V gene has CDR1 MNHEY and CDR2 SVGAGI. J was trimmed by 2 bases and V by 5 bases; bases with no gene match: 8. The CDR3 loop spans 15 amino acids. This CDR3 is CASSRGGQGTYEQYF. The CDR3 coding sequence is TGTGCCAGCAGTAGAGGCGGACAGGGAACCTACGAGCAGTACTTC.

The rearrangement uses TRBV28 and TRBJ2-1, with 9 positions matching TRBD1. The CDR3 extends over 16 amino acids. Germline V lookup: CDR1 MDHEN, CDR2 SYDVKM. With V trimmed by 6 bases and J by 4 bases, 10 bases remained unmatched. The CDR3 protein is CASSSNRGQGYNEQFF. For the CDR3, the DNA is TGTGCCAGCAGCTCTAACAGGGGGCAGGGATACAATGAGCAGTTCTTC.

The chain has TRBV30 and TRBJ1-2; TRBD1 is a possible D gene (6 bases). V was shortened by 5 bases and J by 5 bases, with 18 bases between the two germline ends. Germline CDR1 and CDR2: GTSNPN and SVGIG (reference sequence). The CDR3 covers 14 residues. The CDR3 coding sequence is TGTGCCTGGGTTTCCCCGGGACAAAGATATGGCTACACCTTC. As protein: CAWVSPGQRYGYTF.

CDR3 sequence (DNA): TGTGCCAGCAGCCAGAACCCCCTCTCTGGAAACACCATATATTTT. This sequence encodes CASSQNPLSGNTIYF. V and J are TRBV7-9 and TRBJ1-3; D unclear. The V and J ends lost 5 bases and 0 bases respectively, with 11 bases between them. The germline gives CDR1 SEHNR, CDR2 FQNEAQ (reference sequence). This CDR3 spans 15 amino acids.